The clone carrying this T cell receptor (beta chain) was seen a handful of times. As yet, its antigen is unknown. The read ends 3 residues shy of where the CDR3 ends; the end is completed using the germline J gene. This entry belongs to a study of T cell clonality in common variable immunodeficiency. Findings of the study overall: CVID subjects had higher TCRbeta clonality than healthy controls, most marked in about a third. Fewer deletions and N-nucleotide insertions were reportedly seen in common variable immunodeficiency TCR beta sequences.

Losses at the gene ends were 6 bases for V and 5 bases for J; bases not matched to a gene: 6. CDR3 length: 14 amino acids. Germline V gene lookup returns CDR1 SGHTA and CDR2 FQGTGA. Equal genomic DNA amounts from CVID and control samples were sequenced. Clones were read by immunoSEQ multiplex PCR, and TCRdb kept only the in-frame ones, dropping some. This set yields 25,000 to 35,000 clones and no singletons; the top ten hold 29%. The TCR sequence derives from a human donor with common variable immunodeficiency. The genes are TRBV7-3 and TRBJ2-3; TRBD2 aligns across 9 bases. Sequencing was performed on peripheral blood mononuclear cells. CDR3 residues: CASRSSGGLDTQYF. CDR3 DNA (partial): TGTGCCAGCAGAAGCAGCGGGGGGTTAGATACG.